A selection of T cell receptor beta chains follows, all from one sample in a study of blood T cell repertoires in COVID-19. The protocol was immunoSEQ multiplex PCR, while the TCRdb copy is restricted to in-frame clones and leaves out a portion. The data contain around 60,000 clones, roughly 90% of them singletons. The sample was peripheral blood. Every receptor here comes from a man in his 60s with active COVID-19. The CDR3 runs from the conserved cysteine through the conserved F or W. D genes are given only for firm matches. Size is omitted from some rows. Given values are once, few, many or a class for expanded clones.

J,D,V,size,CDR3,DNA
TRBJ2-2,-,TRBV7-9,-,CASSRQAANTGELFF,TGTGCCAGCAGTCGACAGGCCGCGAACACCGGGGAGCTGTTTTTT
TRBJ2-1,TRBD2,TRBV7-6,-,CASSLGAGFGSGGANEQFF,TGTGCCAGCAGCCTAGGGGCTGGTTTTGGTAGCGGGGGGGCGAATGAGCAGTTCTTC
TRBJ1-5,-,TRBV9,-,CASSVGGNSNQPQHF,TGTGCCAGCAGCGTCGGGGGAAATAGCAATCAGCCCCAGCATTTT
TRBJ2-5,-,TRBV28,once,CASSPGQVVETQYF,TGTGCCAGCAGCCCCGGCCAGGTCGTTGAGACCCAGTACTTC
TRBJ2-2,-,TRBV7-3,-,CASSRGATGELFF,TGTGCCAGCAGCAGGGGTGCGACCGGGGAGCTGTTTTTT
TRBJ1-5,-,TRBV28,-,CASSLILGAGQPQHF,TGTGCCAGCAGTTTAATTTTGGGGGCAGGCCAGCCCCAGCATTTT
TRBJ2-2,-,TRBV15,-,CATSRVLGELFF,TGTGCCACCAGCAGAGTCCTCGGGGAGCTGTTTTTT
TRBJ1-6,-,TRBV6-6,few,CASSYSESNSPLHF,TGTGCCAGCAGTTACTCGGAGAGCAATTCACCCCTCCACTTT
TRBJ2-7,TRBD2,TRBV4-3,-,CASSQVLGLAGSERSYEQYF,TGCGCCAGCAGCCAAGTTTTGGGACTAGCGGGATCAGAGAGGTCTTACGAGCAGTACTTC
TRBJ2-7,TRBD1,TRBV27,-,CASSSRGNEQYF,TGTGCCAGCAGTTCCAGGGGGAACGAGCAGTACTTC
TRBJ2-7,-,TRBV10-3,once,CAISEKVLGGYEQYF,TGTGCCATCAGTGAGAAAGTTTTGGGGGGCTACGAGCAGTACTTC
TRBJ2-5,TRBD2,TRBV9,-,CASSVATGTSGGAEETQYF,TGTGCCAGCAGCGTAGCTACAGGGACTAGCGGGGGGGCCGAAGAGACCCAGTACTTC
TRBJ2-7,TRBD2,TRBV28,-,CASSSGTSGGRYEQYF,TGTGCCAGCAGCAGCGGGACTAGCGGGGGGAGATACGAGCAGTACTTC
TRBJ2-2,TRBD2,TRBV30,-,CAYARPAGAYRELFF,TGTGCCTATGCCAGACCAGCGGGGGCGTACCGGGAGCTGTTTTTT
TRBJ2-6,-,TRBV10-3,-,CALRRDGANVLTF,TGTGCCCTAAGGAGGGATGGGGCCAACGTCCTGACTTTC
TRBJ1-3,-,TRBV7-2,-,CASIVTGGNTIYF,TGTGCCAGCATCGTGACGGGAGGAAACACCATATATTTT